Listed here is a single T cell receptor beta chain. This sample is part of a study of blood T cell repertoires in COVID-19. This CDR3 comprises 15 residues. Germline V lookup: CDR1 SGHAT, CDR2 FQNNGV. V lost 5 bases and J 2 bases, leaving 13 bases between the germline ends. In the authors' methods: How many nucleated cells were present was estimated from reference gene primer amplification. Profiling relied on immunoSEQ multiplex PCR, and the TCRdb table lists in-frame clones only, not all of them. The V and J calls and the clone size are those of that table, but D and trimming were determined from the DNA. The table lists around 240,000 clones, roughly 79% of them singletons.

The rearrangement uses TRBV11-2 and TRBJ1-3; tentative D call: TRBD1 (5 bases). This receptor was obtained from a woman of 80 years or more with acute or convalescent COVID-19. The sequencing input was peripheral blood. CDR3 sequence reads: CASSLGGGAGNTIYF. CDR3 DNA sequence: TGTGCCAGCAGCCTCGGGGGGGGAGCTGGAAACACCATATATTTT. Supplemented by reference TRBV11-2 and TRBJ1-3, the full variable domain reads EAGVAQSPRYKIIEKRQSVAFWCNPISGHATLYWYQQILGQGPKLLIQFQNNGVVDDSQLPKDRFSAERLKGVDSTLKIQPAKLEDSAVYLCASSLGGGAGNTIYFGEGSWLTVV.